A single sample is the source of the 28 T cell receptor beta chains below, sequenced in a study of T cell responses to AZD1222 COVID-19 vaccine. Data came from immunoSEQ multiplex PCR; TCRdb stores just in-frame clones and leaves some out. The sample has 150,000 to 200,000 clones; about 90% are singletons. Sequenced material: peripheral blood, taken on day 0 of AZD1222 vaccination. The receptor set was obtained from an adult in good health.

The chain joins TRBV9 to TRBJ1-6, with TRBD1 as a possible D gene (5 bases). The CDR3 length is 17 residues. Trimming left V 3 bases short and J 4 bases short, with 17 bases between. Per germline, CDR1 SGDLS and CDR2 YYNGEE. The CDR3 nucleotides read TGTGCCAGCAGCGAGGGTCGGGGCAGAACTTATAATTCACCCCTCCACTTT. Translated: CASSEGRGRTYNSPLHF.

With regard to this clone: A much more abundant neighbour one base away suggests this may be a read error. The sample carries other DNA sequences with the same CDR3. The gene calls are TRBV19 and TRBJ2-7; D may be TRBD1 or TRBD2 (5 bases each). The CDR3 is 13 amino acids. With 8 bases removed from V and 4 bases from J, the gap between germline ends came to 15 bases. CDR1 and CDR2 (germline): LNHDA, SQIVND (reference sequence). The CDR3 region is CASSGTGLYEQYF. For the CDR3, the DNA is TGTGCCAGTTCCGGAACGGGGCTGTACGAGCAGTACTTC.

This chain joins TRBV5-1 and TRBJ2-2; 8 bases align to TRBD1. The germline V gene encodes CDR1 SGHRS and CDR2 YFSETQ. This CDR3 contains 14 residues. The V gene end was trimmed by 6 bases and the J gene end by 1 base; junction bases not matched to a gene: 2. The CDR3 nucleotides read TGCGCCAGCACCGGACAGGGGAACACCGGGGAGCTGTTTTTT. Amino acids: CASTGQGNTGELFF.

The chain links TRBV4-1 to TRBJ1-2; D is undetermined. Germline V gives CDR1 MGHRA, CDR2 YSYEKL. The CDR3 consists of 13 residues. Trimming left V 1 base short and J 5 bases short, with 8 bases between. The CDR3 DNA reads as TGCGCCAGCAGCCAAGTGTCGATGTATGGCTACACCTTC. Translation gives CASSQVSMYGYTF.

V and J are TRBV5-6 and TRBJ1-2; tentative D call: TRBD1 (5 bases). CDR3 size: 14 residues. The germline CDR1 and CDR2 sequences are SGHDT and YYEEEE. V lost 1 base to trimming and J lost 5 bases, with 12 bases between them. CDR3 amino acids: CASSLTGVWYGYTF. CDR3 sequence (DNA): TGTGCCAGCAGCTTGACAGGAGTCTGGTATGGCTACACCTTC.

The V and J genes are TRBV5-1 and TRBJ2-5; 8 bases agree with TRBD2. CDR1 and CDR2 (germline): SGHRS, YFSETQ. The CDR3 spans 16 residues. Trimming at V came to 0 bases and at J to 3 bases, leaving 7 bases not matched to a gene. The CDR3 bases are TGCGCCAGCAGCTTGGAGGGAGCGGGAGCGGAAGAGACCCAGTACTTC. Translated, it gives CASSLEGAGAEETQYF.

J is TRBJ1-3 and V is TRBV7-2; D is unclear. CDR3 length equals 14 residues. With 1 base removed from V and 4 bases from J, the gap between germline ends came to 8 bases. CDR1 and CDR2 from the germline V gene are SGHTA and FQGNSA. In DNA form, the CDR3 reads TGTGCCAGCAGCTTAGAAAGAAGCGGAAACACCATATATTTT. Translated, it gives CASSLERSGNTIYF.

V is TRBV7-2 and J is TRBJ1-4, with 11 bases aligning to TRBD1. This CDR3 is built from 16 residues. The V gene's germline CDR1 is SGHTA and CDR2 FQGNSA. Losses at the gene ends were 2 bases for V and 8 bases for J; bases not matched to a gene: 7. CDR3: CASSLRTGGSGEKLFF. In DNA form, the CDR3 reads TGTGCCAGCAGCTTACGGACAGGGGGCAGTGGAGAAAAACTGTTTTTT.

This chain uses TRBV7-2 with TRBJ1-5, with 7 nucleotides matching TRBD1. Germline lookup yields CDR1 SGHTA and CDR2 FQGNSA. CDR3 size: 15 residues. V trimming: 5 bases; J trimming: 1 base; junction bases outside the gene matches: 5. The CDR3 nucleotides are TGTGCCAGCAGCCAAAACAGGGGCAGCAATCAGCCCCAGCATTTT. The encoded protein is CASSQNRGSNQPQHF. Supplemented by reference TRBV7-2 and TRBJ1-5, the full variable domain reads GAGVSQSPSNKVTEKGKDVELRCDPISGHTALYWYRQSLGQGLEFLIYFQGNSAPDKSGLPSDRFSAERTGGSVSTLTIQRTQQEDSAVYLCASSQNRGSNQPQHFGDGTRLSIL.

The chain is built from TRBV28 and TRBJ2-1; D ambiguous. Trimming pared 6 bases from V and 4 bases from J, leaving 13 bases between. Germline V gene data show CDR1 as MDHEN and CDR2 as SYDVKM. This CDR3 is 14 amino acids long. The DNA of the CDR3 is TGTGCCAGCAGCCCAGCTGTTGGATACAATGAGCAGTTCTTC. Encoded protein: CASSPAVGYNEQFF.

The chain joins TRBV6-5 to TRBJ1-3; 7 nucleotides match TRBD1. CDR1 and CDR2 (germline): MNHEY, SVGAGI. With 8 bases clipped from V and 4 bases from J, the junction kept 11 bases outside the gene matches. This CDR3 region has 15 residues. This chain's CDR3 is CASGLGTATGNTIYF. The CDR3 nucleotides are TGTGCCAGCGGGTTAGGGACAGCAACGGGAAACACCATATATTTT.

This chain links TRBV19 with TRBJ1-5; no clear D gene. This CDR3 region has 13 residues. Trimming cost V 10 bases and J 5 bases, with 15 bases left between them. Germline V gene lookup returns CDR1 LNHDA and CDR2 SQIVND (reference sequence). CDR3 residues: CAISPVIDQPQHF. The CDR3 region has the DNA TGTGCCATTTCACCCGTGATCGATCAGCCCCAGCATTTT.

In its sample, this clone was seen a few times. The gene calls are TRBV9 and TRBJ2-2; D unresolved. The CDR3 is 14 residues long. Looked up from germline, CDR1 is SGDLS and CDR2 is YYNGEE. V shed 4 bases and J shed 2 bases, with 9 bases lying between them. CDR3 bases: TGTGCCAGCAGCCCAGATCTAAACACCGGGGAGCTGTTTTTT. It translates to CASSPDLNTGELFF.

This sequence joins TRBV9 and TRBJ1-5; no clear D gene. Germline V gene lookup returns CDR1 SGDLS and CDR2 YYNGEE. This CDR3 has 14 amino acids. Trimming removed 3 bases at V and 5 bases at J, with 12 bases between. CDR3: CASSASGSYQPQHF. In nucleotides, the CDR3 is TGTGCCAGCAGCGCGAGTGGGAGTTATCAGCCCCAGCATTTT. Variable domain in full (rest from reference TRBV9 and TRBJ1-5): DSGVTQTPKHLITATGQRVTLRCSPRSGDLSVYWYQQSLDQGLQFLIQYYNGEERAKGNILERFSAQQFPDLHSELNLSSLELGDSALYFCASSASGSYQPQHFGDGTRLSIL.

The chain is built from TRBV28 and TRBJ1-2, with 8 bases matching TRBD1. Germline V gives CDR1 MDHEN, CDR2 SYDVKM. The CDR3 is made up of 15 amino acids. The J segment lost 3 bases and the V segment lost 5 bases, leaving 8 bases of the junction unmatched. The CDR3 loop reads CASSPRGTGYYGYTF. In DNA form, the CDR3 reads TGTGCCAGCAGTCCTCGAGGGACAGGTTACTATGGCTACACCTTC.

V gene TRBV6-5 combines with J gene TRBJ1-4; D unresolved. V was shortened by 6 bases and J by 0 bases, with 8 bases between the two germline ends. This CDR3 is built from 14 residues. Germline assignment: CDR1 MNHEY and CDR2 SVGAGI. DNA of the CDR3: TGTGCCAGCAGCTCCGTTGCAACTAATGAAAAACTGTTTTTT. Amino acids: CASSSVATNEKLFF.

This chain uses TRBV5-1 with TRBJ1-1, with 8 bases that match TRBD1. This CDR3 is built from 14 residues. V trimming: 4 bases; J trimming: 3 bases; junction bases outside the gene matches: 5. CDR1 and CDR2 (germline): SGHRS, YFSETQ. The chain's CDR3 is CASSTDRGHTEAFF. In DNA, the CDR3 is TGCGCCAGCAGCACCGACAGGGGCCACACTGAAGCTTTCTTT.

The gene calls are TRBV7-8 and TRBJ2-2, with D perhaps TRBD2 (6 bases). This CDR3 contains 13 residues. Trimming removed 6 bases at V and 12 bases at J, with 17 bases between. Germline assignment: CDR1 SGHVS and CDR2 FQNEAQ. This CDR3 is CASSPGGAGQLFF. The CDR3 nucleotides are TGTGCCAGCAGTCCTGGAGGGGCAGGGCAGCTGTTTTTT.

V is TRBV7-2 and J is TRBJ2-2, with TRBD2 as a possible D gene (6 bases). Germline V gene lookup returns CDR1 SGHTA and CDR2 FQGNSA. V was shortened by 2 bases and J by 0 bases, with 7 bases between the two germline ends. The CDR3 runs to 15 residues. The CDR3 reads CASSLTSPNTGELFF. The CDR3 DNA reads as TGTGCCAGCAGCTTAACTAGCCCGAACACCGGGGAGCTGTTTTTT.

The chain employs TRBV6-5 and TRBJ2-1; weak D call: TRBD2 (5 bases). Germline lookup yields CDR1 MNHEY and CDR2 SVGAGI. Trimming stripped 2 bases from V and 6 bases from J, with 11 bases between. There are 14 residues in the CDR3. The CDR3 nucleotides read TGTGCCAGCAGTTACCAGCTAGCAGGCAATGAGCAGTTCTTC. It yields the protein CASSYQLAGNEQFF.

The chain combines TRBV7-2 with TRBJ2-5; unclear D gene. The CDR3 consists of 11 residues. Trimming cost V 5 bases and J 5 bases, with 6 bases left between them. Germline values: CDR1 SGHTA, CDR2 FQGNSA. The CDR3 reads CASSPRETQYF. The CDR3 nucleotides read TGTGCCAGCAGCCCCCGTGAGACCCAGTACTTC. The entire variable domain, with the rest obtained from reference TRBV7-2 and TRBJ2-5, is as follows: GAGVSQSPSNKVTEKGKDVELRCDPISGHTALYWYRQSLGQGLEFLIYFQGNSAPDKSGLPSDRFSAERTGGSVSTLTIQRTQQEDSAVYLCASSPRETQYFGPGTRLLVL.

The rearrangement uses TRBV3-1 (or the pseudogene TRBV3-2) and TRBJ1-4; D uncertain. The CDR3 is 15 amino acids. The germline V gene encodes CDR1 LGHDT and CDR2 YNNKEL (reference sequence). Trimming cost V 1 base and J 1 base, with 7 bases left between them. The CDR3 bases are TGTGCCAGCAGCCAAGTCACGTTAACTAATGAAAAACTGTTTTTT. Translated, it gives CASSQVTLTNEKLFF.

The J gene is TRBJ1-5, the V gene TRBV6-5, with unresolved D. Germline V gene lookup returns CDR1 MNHEY and CDR2 SVGAGI. Trimming shortened V by 3 bases and J by 5 bases, and 8 bases separated the two germline ends. This CDR3 region has 13 residues. In DNA, the CDR3 is TGTGCCAGCAGTTATGAGCGGGATCAGCCCCAGCATTTT. Encoded protein: CASSYERDQPQHF.

The gene calls are TRBV5-1 and TRBJ1-4; no clear D. Trimming cost V 0 bases and J 7 bases, with 10 bases left between them. CDR1 SGHRS and CDR2 YFSETQ come from the germline V gene. The CDR3 consists of 14 residues. The CDR3: CASSLGRVTEKLFF. Here the CDR3 DNA reads TGCGCCAGCAGCTTGGGGAGGGTAACTGAAAAACTGTTTTTT.

This sequence joins TRBV5-1 and TRBJ2-2; tentatively, D is TRBD1 (6 bases). The CDR3 spans 15 residues. CDR1 is SGHRS and CDR2 is YFSETQ in the germline V gene. V lost 4 bases and J lost 3, with 13 bases in between. This CDR3 is CASSGQDSYTGELFF. CDR3 nucleotides: TGCGCCAGCAGCGGGCAGGACAGTTACACCGGGGAGCTGTTTTTT.

V gene TRBV4-3 combines with J gene TRBJ2-2; D remains unclear. Trimming shortened V by 4 bases and J by 3 bases, and 12 bases separated the two germline ends. Germline CDR1 reads LGHNA; CDR2 reads YSLEER. The CDR3 has 15 residues. CDR3 DNA sequence: TGCGCCAGCAGCCCTGAGGTCCAGTACACCGGGGAGCTGTTTTTT. Its protein is CASSPEVQYTGELFF.

The J gene is TRBJ1-1, the V gene TRBV6-4, with D perhaps matching TRBD1 (5 bases). The germline CDR1 and CDR2 sequences are MRHNA and SNTAGT. The CDR3 spans 13 residues. V lost 6 bases and J lost 5, with 13 bases in between. CDR3 loop: CASSRERGTEAFF. CDR3 bases: TGTGCCAGCAGCAGAGAACGGGGGACTGAAGCTTTCTTT.

J is TRBJ2-1 and V is TRBV7-2, with 10 bases matching TRBD1. The ends lost 11 bases at V and 4 bases at J; junction bases unmatched: 5. CDR3 length: 13 amino acids. CDR1 and CDR2 (germline): SGHTA, FQGNSA. DNA for the CDR3: TGTGCCGAACGGGACAGGGGTTACAATGAGCAGTTCTTC. Residues: CAERDRGYNEQFF.